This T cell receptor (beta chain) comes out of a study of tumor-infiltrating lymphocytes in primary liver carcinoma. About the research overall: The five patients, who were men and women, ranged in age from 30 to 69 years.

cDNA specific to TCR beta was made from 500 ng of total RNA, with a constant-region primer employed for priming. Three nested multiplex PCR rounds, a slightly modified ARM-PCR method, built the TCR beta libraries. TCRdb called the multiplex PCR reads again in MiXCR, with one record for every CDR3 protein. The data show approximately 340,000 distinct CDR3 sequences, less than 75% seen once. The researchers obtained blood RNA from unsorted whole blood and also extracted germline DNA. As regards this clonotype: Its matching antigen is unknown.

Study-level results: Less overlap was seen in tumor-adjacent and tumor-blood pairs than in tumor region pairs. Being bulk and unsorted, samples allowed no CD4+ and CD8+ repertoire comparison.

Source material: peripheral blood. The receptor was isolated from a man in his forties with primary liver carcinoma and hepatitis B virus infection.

The DNA for the CDR3 is TGTGCCAGCAGCGCCAGGACTGGCGGGAATAGGGATGAGCAGTTCTTC. Its protein product is CASSARTGGNRDEQFF. V gene TRBV11-2 combines with J gene TRBJ2-1; TRBD2 is a possible D gene (6 bases). This CDR3 comprises 16 residues. Trimming shortened V by 5 bases and J by 8 bases, and 22 bases separated the two germline ends. Germline V gene lookup returns CDR1 SGHAT and CDR2 FQNNGV.